Below, one T cell receptor beta chain is given with its context. A clone one base away is much larger, so this may be a read error. The entry originates in a study of blood T cell repertoires in COVID-19. Study-level background: The analysed material was cDNA or gDNA that came from T cells, B-cell-depleted T cells, or PBMCs.

Measured with immunoSEQ multiplex PCR; TCRdb has only the in-frame clones, and not every one. The sample has about 210,000 clones; roughly 82% are singletons. Sequencing was done on a sample of peripheral blood. The sequence came from a woman aged 40 to 50 with acute or convalescent COVID-19.

CDR3 amino acids: CASSPQRDQPQHF. In DNA form, the CDR3 reads TGTGCCAGCAGCCCGCAGAGGGATCAGCCCCAGCATTTT. This rearrangement joins TRBV7-9 to TRBJ1-5; D is uncertain. The V gene lost 5 bases and the J gene lost 5 bases, with 10 bases spanning the gap. CDR3 length: 13 residues. Per germline, CDR1 SEHNR and CDR2 FQNEAQ (reference sequence).